The entry below describes one TCR beta chain. In this sample, this clone turned up once. Its antigen is unknown. No base quality values were provided; no much bigger clone lies one nucleotide off. The data are from a study of blood T cell repertoires in COVID-19 (TCRdb year 2020). About the study as a whole: Collaborator samples came from the United States, Italy and Spain and covered acute and convalescent phases of COVID-19. The prospective study material was composed of cDNA or gDNA derived from T cells, B-cell-depleted T cells, or PBMCs. Subjects who had been exposed to COVID-19, were actively infected with it, or had recovered from it provided the deeply sampled blood TCRbeta repertoires that made up the dataset. The repertoires were made available in a free public database intended to serve as a resource for research on the immune response to SARS-CoV-2. The samples were drawn from the first 160 participants of the ongoing ImmuneRACE study and from 1,200 or so subjects provided by 6 global collaborators. Nearly every sample came with metadata listing a de-identified subject ID, COVID-19 status, age in years and sex. Where available, HLA class I and class II types were obtained from metadata supplied by the sample provider rather than from assay-based typing. The investigation overall reported the following: The quantity of clinical and demographic metadata differed by source and by participant and was supplied without curation.

The immunoSEQ Assay, a bias-controlled multiplex PCR, was used to amplify TCRbeta CDR3 regions from genomic DNA. The original pipeline was this. The number of nucleated cells in each sample was estimated from the amplification of reference gene primers within the assay. To quantify the absolute abundance of each unique TCRbeta CDR3 rearrangement, sequence reads were collapsed and filtered. For each sample, productive Simpson clonality was calculated as the square root of Simpson's diversity index over productive rearrangements. TCRdb re-hosts the immuneACCESS table, in-frame sequences only. Its copies lack some clones; in the studies checked, an unresolved V gene accounts for under half of them, and the cause for the rest is not known. V, J and clone size are taken as reported in that table, and D and trimming were inferred from the DNA itself. The sample contains about 350,000 clones, over 85% of them found a single time. The ten largest make up 3% to 4.5% of the sample.

Looking up the germline V gene yields CDR1 SGHTA and CDR2 FQGTGA. V is reduced by 7 bases and J by 6 bases, leaving a spacing of 16 bases between them. Inclusive of the bounding cysteine and phenylalanine, the CDR3 is 13 residues long. Only the CDR3 part of the read is kept: 39 bases, read in frame from the first base. One collaborating source in Seattle enrolled patients during active infection and followed them longitudinally through the course of disease. The collaborating institutions used their own protocols to collect whole blood in K2EDTA tubes. Collaborator samples were shipped for TCRbeta analysis as frozen whole blood, isolated PBMCs, or DNA extracted from either sample type.

Material: peripheral blood. The chain is encoded by TRBV7-3 joined to TRBJ2-7, with TRBD1 tentatively as D gene (5 bases match). This TCR derives from a woman aged 55-69 years with COVID-19, enrolled during active disease. The DNA sequence is TGTGCCAGCACCGTGTCAGGGATCGGCGAGCAGTACTTC. It is translated as CASTVSGIGEQYF.